This T cell receptor (beta chain) was captured in a study of control samples from healthy donors and cancer patients. Some clones are missing from TCRdb's copy, which holds only in-frame ones; the method was immunoSEQ multiplex PCR. Here the sample spans tens of thousands of clones, 89% being singletons. The CDR3 has 16 amino acids. Trimming cost V 6 bases and J 4 bases, with 22 bases left between them. CDR1 is MNHEY and CDR2 is SMNVEV in the germline V gene (reference sequence). This clonotype was sampled from a man aged 40-50 years with colorectal cancer. The chain uses TRBV27 and TRBJ2-7, with a possible D match to TRBD2 (6 bases). Sequencing used PBMCs. The CDR3 nucleotides read TGTGCCAGCAGCCCGCAGCGGGCGGATGAGCGTTACGAGCAGTACTTC. Amino acids: CASSPQRADERYEQYF.